A selection of T cell receptor beta chains follows, all from one sample in a study of Graves' ophthalmopathy and Graves' hyperthyroidism. TCRdb processed the multiplex PCR reads anew with MiXCR; each CDR3 protein has one entry. This table holds some 160,000 distinct CDR3 sequences, approximately 40% found once. Sequencing was carried out using peripheral blood. The receptor set was obtained from a man aged 25-40 years with Graves' ophthalmopathy. CDR3s include the opening cysteine and the closing phenylalanine or tryptophan. Each record gives: J gene, clone size, V gene, D gene, CDR3 DNA, CDR3 protein. A D gene is named only where the DNA matches it firmly. Size is omitted from some rows. Given values are once, few, many or a class for expanded clones.

TRBJ2-7,many,TRBV6-5,NA,TGTGCCAGCAGTTACGGCAGGGGCAAGTCCGAGCAGTACTTC,CASSYGRGKSEQYF
TRBJ2-5,many,TRBV27,TRBD2,TGTGCCACGCGGGGGCGGGAGGTAGAGACCCAGTACTTC,CATRGREVETQYF
TRBJ2-5,many,TRBV11-2,NA,TGTGCCAGCAGCTCCCGCATTGGAGAGACCCAGTACTTC,CASSSRIGETQYF
TRBJ1-3,many,TRBV6-5,NA,TGTGCCAGCACCCCCGGACCGGACTCTGGAAACACCATATATTTT,CASTPGPDSGNTIYF
TRBJ2-7,NA,TRBV20-1,TRBD2,TGCAGTGCTGGGACTAGCGGGGGGCTCTCCTACGAGCAGTACTTC,CSAGTSGGLSYEQYF
TRBJ1-1,many,TRBV28,NA,TGTGCCAGCAGTCCGGCGTCCGGGGAAGCTTTCTTT,CASSPASGEAFF
TRBJ2-7,NA,TRBV6-2/TRBV6-3,NA,TGTGCCAGCAACTGGGGAGGCAGCTCCTACGAGCAGTACTTC,CASNWGGSSYEQYF
TRBJ2-5,many,TRBV5-4,NA,TGTGCCAGCAGCTTAGGCGACCTCCCACAAGAGACCCAGTACTTC,CASSLGDLPQETQYF
TRBJ2-7,few,TRBV6-1,NA,TGTGCCAGCAGTGAAAATTTGTACGAGCAGTACTTC,CASSENLYEQYF
TRBJ1-2,NA,TRBV12-3/TRBV12-4,NA,TGTGCCAGCAGTCTCACACGAGGGGCAGGGGATGGCTACACCTTC,CASSLTRGAGDGYTF
TRBJ1-1,few,TRBV6-2/TRBV6-3,NA,TGTGCCAGCAGTTACTCTCTGGACGGAATGAACACTGAAGCTTTCTTT,CASSYSLDGMNTEAFF
TRBJ1-2,many,TRBV5-1,NA,TGCGCCAGCAGCCCTTACCTTAGACTGGATGACTATGGCTACACCTTC,CASSPYLRLDDYGYTF
TRBJ1-5,NA,TRBV7-8,NA,TGTGCCAGCAGCTTAGGGGCAGTCCTTTATAGCAATCAGCCCCAGCATTTT,CASSLGAVLYSNQPQHF
TRBJ1-1,many,TRBV7-2,NA,TGTGCCAGCACCCAATCGTTCGGGACAAACCCTTTCTTT,CASTQSFGTNPFF
TRBJ1-2,many,TRBV27,TRBD1,TGTGCCAGCAGGCGGGACAGAGCTAACTATGGCTACACCTTC,CASRRDRANYGYTF
TRBJ2-7,many,TRBV6-5,TRBD1,TGTGCCAGCAGTCAGACCACGGGACAGGGCCTCTACGAGCAGTACTTC,CASSQTTGQGLYEQYF
TRBJ2-6,many,TRBV28,NA,TGTGCCAGCAGTTTCCCGGGAGCTGGGGCCAACGTCCTGACTTTC,CASSFPGAGANVLTF
TRBJ2-5,NA,TRBV30,NA,TGTGCCTGGAGTGTACGAGCCGAGACCCAGTACTTC,CAWSVRAETQYF
TRBJ1-2,once,TRBV20-1,NA,TGCAGTGCTCCAGGGTGGGCGGCAGCCCATGGCTACACCTTC,CSAPGWAAAHGYTF
TRBJ2-5,NA,TRBV7-2,NA,TGTGCCAGCAGTCCCGCAGGGGCCGCCCGAGAGACCCAGTACTTC,CASSPAGAARETQYF
TRBJ1-5,NA,TRBV7-8,NA,TGTGCCAGCAGCCTACTCAAGGATCAGCCCCAGCATTTT,CASSLLKDQPQHF
TRBJ1-1,once,TRBV12-3/TRBV12-4,NA,TGTGCCAGCAGTTCCCCCCCAGACAGTCTGAACACTGAAGCTTTCTTT,CASSSPPDSLNTEAFF
TRBJ1-1,many,TRBV4-3,TRBD1,TGCGCCAGCAGCCAGAATTACAGGGGAGCGGCTGAAGCTTTCTTT,CASSQNYRGAAEAFF
TRBJ1-1,many,TRBV12-3/TRBV12-4,NA,TGTGCCAGCAGTCTAGAACCCATCCCTAAGTTTATCTTT,CASSLEPIPKFIF
TRBJ2-7,NA,TRBV11-1,TRBD2,TGTGCCAGCAGCTCCCCCCCGGCTAGCGGGATGAGTGAGCAGTACTTC,CASSSPPASGMSEQYF
TRBJ2-5,NA,TRBV12-3/TRBV12-4,TRBD2,TGTGCCAGCAGTTTAGGGACTAGCGGGGGAAGGCAAGAGACCCAGTACTTC,CASSLGTSGGRQETQYF
TRBJ1-2,many,TRBV24-1,NA,TGTGCCACCAGTGATGCAGGGGAATGGGGCTACACCTTC,CATSDAGEWGYTF
TRBJ1-2,many,TRBV6-5,NA,TGTGCCAGCAGTTATGTAGTAGGGAGTGTCAACTATGGCTACACCTTC,CASSYVVGSVNYGYTF
TRBJ2-6,many,TRBV4-1,NA,TGCGCCAGCAGCCAAGGTCAGGTGGGGATTGGGGCCAACGTCCTGACTTTC,CASSQGQVGIGANVLTF
TRBJ2-7,NA,TRBV6-1,NA,TGTGCCAGCAGGGACGGATTGCGCGAGCAGTACTTC,CASRDGLREQYF
TRBJ1-5,many,TRBV2,TRBD1,TGTGCCAGCATGATAAGGACAGGGGAATCCCAGCCCCAGCATTTT,CASMIRTGESQPQHF
TRBJ1-2,many,TRBV4-2,NA,TGTGCCAGCAGCCGTGGGACGGGCTATGGCTACACCTTC,CASSRGTGYGYTF
TRBJ1-1,once,TRBV19,NA,TGTGCCAGTAGTATCCCACCGGACGGGAACACTGAAGCTTTCTTT,CASSIPPDGNTEAFF
TRBJ2-2,many,TRBV12-3/TRBV12-4,NA,TGTGCCAGCAGTTTAGATCCCTGGCCCGGGGAGCTGTTTTTT,CASSLDPWPGELFF
TRBJ1-5,once,TRBV24-1,NA,TGTGCCACCAGTCCACAGGGACCCCACAATCAGCCCCAGCATTTT,CATSPQGPHNQPQHF
TRBJ1-5,NA,TRBV25-1,NA,TGTGCCAGTGCTCCAGAAGATAGCAATCAGCCCCAGCATTTT,CASAPEDSNQPQHF
TRBJ2-7,many,TRBV20-1,NA,TGCAGTGCTAGAGACGAGATGGCGGGGAGCTCCTACGAGCAGTACTTC,CSARDEMAGSSYEQYF
TRBJ1-1,NA,TRBV25-1,TRBD1,TGTGCCAGCAGTGTTACCGGGACAGGGGCCAGAGAAGCTTTCTTT,CASSVTGTGAREAFF
TRBJ2-5,NA,TRBV27,TRBD2,TGTGCCAGCAGTGGCGTAGCGGGAGGGGGGATGCGAGAGACCCAGTACTTC,CASSGVAGGGMRETQYF
TRBJ1-5,NA,TRBV28,NA,TGTGCCAGCAGTTCCTTGGGCCGGGAGCCCCAGCATTTT,CASSSLGREPQHF
TRBJ2-2,NA,TRBV28,TRBD1,TGTGCCAGCAGCCCTCGGACAGGGGGTGGCACCGGGGAGCTGTTTTTT,CASSPRTGGGTGELFF
TRBJ1-3,many,TRBV20-1,NA,TGCAGTGCTAGAAATCGCAACAGGGTGAACGGAAACACCATATATTTT,CSARNRNRVNGNTIYF
TRBJ1-1,many,TRBV7-8,NA,TGTGCCACCATAGGGTGGCAGGGTGACACTGAAGCTTTCTTT,CATIGWQGDTEAFF
TRBJ2-2,many,TRBV30,TRBD1,TGTGCCTGGAGCCCCCGGGTGACAGGGACCACCGGGGAGCTGTTTTTT,CAWSPRVTGTTGELFF
TRBJ2-2,NA,TRBV10-3,TRBD1,TGTGCCAGCAGTGAGTGGACAGGGAGTACCGGGGAGCTGTTTTTT,CASSEWTGSTGELFF
TRBJ1-2,many,TRBV20-1,NA,TGCAGTGCTCACACGGCAGGGGAGGGTCACTATGGCTACACCTTC,CSAHTAGEGHYGYTF
TRBJ1-1,NA,TRBV7-8,TRBD1,TGTGCCAGCAGCTGGGCGGACAGGGGTTGGGCTGAAGCTTTCTTT,CASSWADRGWAEAFF
TRBJ2-7,NA,TRBV15,NA,TGTGCCACCAGCAGAGATCGGGGCGGCTACGAGCAGTACTTC,CATSRDRGGYEQYF
TRBJ2-7,many,TRBV2,TRBD2,TGTGCCAGCGAAGGGGTAGCGGGAGACATCTACGAGCAGTACTTC,CASEGVAGDIYEQYF
TRBJ2-7,many,TRBV29-1,TRBD1,TGCAGCGTTGACCAAGGACAGGGATGGGAGCAGTACTTC,CSVDQGQGWEQYF
TRBJ2-5,many,TRBV7-2,TRBD1,TGTGCCAGCGGGACAGGGACAGGAGAGACCCAGTACTTC,CASGTGTGETQYF
TRBJ1-5,many,TRBV12-3/TRBV12-4,TRBD1,TGTGCCAGCAGTACGGACAGGGGTAGCAATCAGCCCCAGCATTTT,CASSTDRGSNQPQHF